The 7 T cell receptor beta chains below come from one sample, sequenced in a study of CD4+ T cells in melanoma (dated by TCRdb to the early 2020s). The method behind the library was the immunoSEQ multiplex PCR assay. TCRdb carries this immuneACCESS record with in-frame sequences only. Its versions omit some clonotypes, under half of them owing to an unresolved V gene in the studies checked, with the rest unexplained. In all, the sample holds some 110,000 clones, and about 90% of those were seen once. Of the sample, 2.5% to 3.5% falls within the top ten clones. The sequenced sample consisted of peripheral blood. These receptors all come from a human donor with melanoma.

The CDR3 sequence is CASSWTQRDYGYTF. CDR3 nucleotides: TGTGCCAGCAGCTGGACCCAGCGAGACTATGGCTACACCTTC. This chain joins TRBV5-6 and TRBJ1-2; no clear D gene. Germline CDR1 SGHDT, CDR2 YYEEEE. The CDR3 extends over 14 amino acids. V lost 3 bases to trimming and J lost 3 bases, with 12 bases between them.

CDR3 loop: CASSPERPYEQYF. CDR3 DNA: TGTGCCAGCAGTCCAGAACGGCCATACGAGCAGTACTTC. The chain is built from TRBV27 and TRBJ2-7; D unresolved. V shed 5 bases and J shed 4 bases, with 12 bases lying between them. The CDR3 length is 13 residues. CDR1 is MNHEY and CDR2 is SMNVEV in the germline V gene (reference sequence).

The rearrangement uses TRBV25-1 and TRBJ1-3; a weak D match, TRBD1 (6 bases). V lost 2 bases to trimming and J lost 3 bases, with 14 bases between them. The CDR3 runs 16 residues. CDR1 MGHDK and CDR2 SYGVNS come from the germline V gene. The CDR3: CASSERQGLNGNTIYF. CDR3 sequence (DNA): TGTGCCAGCAGTGAACGTCAGGGGCTTAATGGAAACACCATATATTTT.

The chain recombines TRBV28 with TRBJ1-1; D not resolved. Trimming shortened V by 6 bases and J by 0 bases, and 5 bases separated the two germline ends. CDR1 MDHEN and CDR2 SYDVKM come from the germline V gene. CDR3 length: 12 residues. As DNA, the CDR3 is TGTGCCAGCAGGGACGTGAACACTGAAGCTTTCTTT. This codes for CASRDVNTEAFF.

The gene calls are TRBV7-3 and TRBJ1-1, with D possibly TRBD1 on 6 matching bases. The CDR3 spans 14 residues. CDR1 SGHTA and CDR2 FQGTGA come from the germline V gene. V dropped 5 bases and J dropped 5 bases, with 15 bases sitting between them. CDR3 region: CASSPSDSGTEAFF. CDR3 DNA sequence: TGTGCCAGCAGCCCCTCGGACAGTGGGACTGAAGCTTTCTTT.

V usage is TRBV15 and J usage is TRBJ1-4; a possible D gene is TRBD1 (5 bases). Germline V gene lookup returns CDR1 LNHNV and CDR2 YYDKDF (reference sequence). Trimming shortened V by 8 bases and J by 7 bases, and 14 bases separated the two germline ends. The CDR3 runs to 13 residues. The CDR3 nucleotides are TGTGCCACCGGGGGTAGGCGGAGTGAAAAACTGTTTTTT. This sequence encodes CATGGRRSEKLFF.

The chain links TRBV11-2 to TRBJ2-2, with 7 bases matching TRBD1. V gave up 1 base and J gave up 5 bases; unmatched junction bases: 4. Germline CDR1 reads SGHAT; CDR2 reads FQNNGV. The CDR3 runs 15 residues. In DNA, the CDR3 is TGTGCCAGCAGCTTAGTGAGGGGGCGGACCGGGGAGCTGTTTTTT. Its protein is CASSLVRGRTGELFF.